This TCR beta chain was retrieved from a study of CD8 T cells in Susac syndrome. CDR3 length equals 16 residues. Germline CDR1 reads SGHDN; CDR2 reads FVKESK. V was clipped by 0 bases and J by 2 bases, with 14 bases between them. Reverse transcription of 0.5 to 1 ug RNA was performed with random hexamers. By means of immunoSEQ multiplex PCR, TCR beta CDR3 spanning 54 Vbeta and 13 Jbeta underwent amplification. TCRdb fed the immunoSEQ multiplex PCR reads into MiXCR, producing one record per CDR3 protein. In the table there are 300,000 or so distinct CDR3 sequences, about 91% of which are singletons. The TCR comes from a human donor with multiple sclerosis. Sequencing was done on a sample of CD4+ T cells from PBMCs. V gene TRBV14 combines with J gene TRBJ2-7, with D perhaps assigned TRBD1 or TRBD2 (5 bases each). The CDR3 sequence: CASSQEPRDPPYEQYF. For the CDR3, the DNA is TGTGCCAGCAGCCAAGAACCCCGGGACCCCCCCTACGAGCAGTACTTC.